This is a list of T cell receptor beta chains from one sample in a study of CD4 T cells in relation to SARS-CoV-2 and coronaviruses. These TCRs are of unknown antigen specificity. Clones were read by immunoSEQ multiplex PCR, and TCRdb kept only the in-frame ones, dropping some. The repertoire has 15,000 to 17,000 clones, roughly 72% of them found once; the top ten carry 25% to 30%. The sample taken for sequencing was CD4+ T cells from PBMCs, cultured in vitro. The source is a human donor in good health. Both conserved end residues are part of each CDR3. The D gene is left open where the match is weak. Some rows mark clone size as missing; the rest say once, few, many or name a class of expanded clone.

J gene,D gene,V gene,clone size,CDR3 DNA,CDR3 protein
TRBJ1-5,NA,TRBV20-1,NA,TGCAGTGCTAGTTCAGGGGAGGATTATCAGCCCCAGCATTTT,CSASSGEDYQPQHF
TRBJ2-2,NA,TRBV4-1,NA,TGCGCCAGCAGCCAAGCGGGGACAACCTCACCCACCGGGGAGCTGTTTTTT,CASSQAGTTSPTGELFF
TRBJ2-1,TRBD2,TRBV24-1,once,TGTGCCACCAGTGATGGGGGACTAGCGGGTCGGAATGAGCAGTTCTTC,CATSDGGLAGRNEQFF
TRBJ2-1,TRBD2,TRBV7-8,NA,TGTGCCAGCAGGCTAACGAGGGGAGGGGCCAGTAATGAGCAGTTCTTC,CASRLTRGGASNEQFF
TRBJ1-4,TRBD1,TRBV27,NA,TGTGCCAGGGACAGGGCAACTAATGAAAAACTGTTTTTT,CARDRATNEKLFF
TRBJ2-1,TRBD2,TRBV9,NA,TGTGCCAGCAGTCACGGCGGGGGAACCTCCAATGAGCAGTTCTTC,CASSHGGGTSNEQFF
TRBJ2-5,NA,TRBV10-3,NA,TGTGCCACCCAATCGGAGCGCCAAGAGACCCAGTACTTC,CATQSERQETQYF
TRBJ2-7,TRBD1,TRBV9,NA,TGTGCCAGCAGCGTAGGCACAGGGGGATCCTACGAGCAGTACTTC,CASSVGTGGSYEQYF
TRBJ2-3,NA,TRBV5-6,once,TGTGCCAGCAGCCGGGACCAACTAAGCACAGATACGCAGTATTTT,CASSRDQLSTDTQYF
TRBJ1-2,TRBD1,TRBV7-3,NA,TGTGCCAGCAGCCCAACCGGGACAGGGAACTATGGCTACACCTTC,CASSPTGTGNYGYTF
TRBJ1-4,NA,TRBV5-6,once,TGTGCCAGCAGCTTGCCACAGGAATTCGGCAGTGGGGAAAAACTGTTTTTT,CASSLPQEFGSGEKLFF
TRBJ1-1,NA,TRBV4-2,NA,TGTGCCAGCAGCCAAGGTGGCGGGGGCGACACTGAAGCTTTCTTT,CASSQGGGGDTEAFF
TRBJ2-7,NA,TRBV3-1/TRBV3-2,NA,TGTGCCAGCAGCCAAGATCGGCGGGGGCCACAGAAGTACGAGCAGTACTTC,CASSQDRRGPQKYEQYF
TRBJ2-7,NA,TRBV25-1,NA,TGTGCCAGCAGGGCCTTGGGGGGTTCCTACGAGCAGTACTTC,CASRALGGSYEQYF
TRBJ2-6,NA,TRBV30,NA,TGTGCCTGGAGAGGGGGCTCTGGGGCCAACGTCCTGACTTTC,CAWRGGSGANVLTF
TRBJ1-4,NA,TRBV30,NA,TGTGCCTGGAGTTCGGGGGTCGGCAGTGAAAAACTGTTTTTT,CAWSSGVGSEKLFF
TRBJ2-3,NA,TRBV7-2,once,TGTGCCAGCAGCTTACAGGCGGGACTCACAGATACGCAGTATTTT,CASSLQAGLTDTQYF
TRBJ1-2,NA,TRBV7-9,NA,TGTGCCAGCAACCCCGTTCTTGGAGGGGGAGTTACTAACTATGGCTACACCTTC,CASNPVLGGGVTNYGYTF
TRBJ2-1,TRBD1,TRBV24-1,NA,TGTGCCACCACTGGGACAGGGGGCGGTGAGCAGTTCTTC,CATTGTGGGEQFF
TRBJ2-3,NA,TRBV7-9,NA,TGTGCCAGCAGCTTAGAGGCCTATACGCAGTATTTT,CASSLEAYTQYF
TRBJ2-1,NA,TRBV5-6,NA,TGTGCCAGCAGAAAGCCACTCATAGCTGGGCCCTACAATGAGCAGTTCTTC,CASRKPLIAGPYNEQFF
TRBJ1-5,TRBD1,TRBV2,NA,TGTGCCAGCCGACAGGGAAGCAATCAGCCCCAGCATTTT,CASRQGSNQPQHF
TRBJ2-1,TRBD2,TRBV18,NA,TGTGCCAGCTCACCGGGACTAGCGGGGTCGTATGAGCAGTTCTTC,CASSPGLAGSYEQFF
TRBJ2-3,TRBD2,TRBV2,NA,TGTGCCAGCGGAAGACTAGCGGGTCCCGAGTATTTT,CASGRLAGPEYF
TRBJ2-1,NA,TRBV3-1/TRBV3-2,NA,TGTGCCAGCAGCCAAGTAGTCGTAAATGAGCAGTTCTTC,CASSQVVVNEQFF
TRBJ2-2,NA,TRBV12-3/TRBV12-4,NA,TGTGCCAGCAGTTTCCCCGGGGAGCTGTTTTTT,CASSFPGELFF
TRBJ2-1,TRBD1,TRBV9,NA,TGTGCCAGCAGCACAGGGAGCAGGGGGCGATACAATGAGCAGTTCTTC,CASSTGSRGRYNEQFF
TRBJ1-3,NA,TRBV2,NA,TGTGCCAGCAGTGTCGACTGGAGCTCTGGAAACACCATATATTTT,CASSVDWSSGNTIYF
TRBJ1-5,NA,TRBV28,NA,TGTGCCAGCAGTTTAGTCTCCTCGGCCGACAATCAGCCCCAGCATTTT,CASSLVSSADNQPQHF
TRBJ2-7,TRBD2,TRBV5-1,NA,TGCGCCAGCAGCCCTACGGGGGGTTACGAGCAGTACTTC,CASSPTGGYEQYF
TRBJ2-3,NA,TRBV5-6,NA,TGTGCCAGCAGCGCAATCAGACGGGGTAGCACAGATACGCAGTATTTT,CASSAIRRGSTDTQYF
TRBJ1-2,NA,TRBV11-2,NA,TGTGCCAGCAGCTTTTCAGTGGCTAACTATGGCTACACCTTC,CASSFSVANYGYTF
TRBJ1-4,NA,TRBV9,NA,TGTGCCAGCGCAGGTGGGGCCGCGAGAAATGAAAAACTGTTTTTT,CASAGGAARNEKLFF
TRBJ2-7,TRBD2,TRBV5-4,few,TGTGCCAGCACCCCGGGACTAGCGGGATTTGGCGAGCAGTACTTC,CASTPGLAGFGEQYF
TRBJ2-7,TRBD1,TRBV5-6,NA,TGTGCCAGCAGCTTGCTGGGACAGGACTCCTACGAGCAGTACTTC,CASSLLGQDSYEQYF
TRBJ1-5,NA,TRBV19,once,TGTGCCAGTAGTATAGTACGAGGGGGAGACAATCAGCCCCAGCATTTT,CASSIVRGGDNQPQHF
TRBJ2-1,NA,TRBV2,NA,TGTGCCAGCAGTGGGTCCTCTTACAATGAGCAGTTCTTC,CASSGSSYNEQFF
TRBJ2-1,TRBD1,TRBV24-1,NA,TGTGCCACCAGTGATGCTGACAGGGTTACCAATGAGCAGTTCTTC,CATSDADRVTNEQFF
TRBJ1-1,NA,TRBV18,few,TGTGCCAGCTCCCTTCGCCTGGGGAACACTGAAGCTTTCTTT,CASSLRLGNTEAFF
TRBJ1-3,TRBD1,TRBV19,NA,TGTGCCAGTAGTATAGCTTACGGGCAGGGGGCCTCTGGAAACACCATATATTTT,CASSIAYGQGASGNTIYF
TRBJ1-3,NA,TRBV6-5,NA,TGTGCCAGCAGTCCTGCACGGGGAAACACCATATATTTT,CASSPARGNTIYF
TRBJ2-1,NA,TRBV12-3/TRBV12-4,NA,TGTGCCAGCAGATCCTATTTTGAGCAGTTCTTC,CASRSYFEQFF
TRBJ1-1,NA,TRBV5-8,NA,TGTGCCAGCAGCTTGGAGGCCTACTCTGAAGCTTTCTTT,CASSLEAYSEAFF
TRBJ1-4,NA,TRBV5-1,NA,TGCGCCAGCAGCCGGGTCGGTCCGGACAGTGAAAAACTGTTTTTT,CASSRVGPDSEKLFF
TRBJ2-7,TRBD1,TRBV23-1,NA,TGCGCCAGCGACAGGGACTACGAGCAGTACTTC,CASDRDYEQYF
TRBJ1-1,TRBD1,TRBV7-3,once,TGTGCCAGCAGCCCCGGGACAGTCGCTGAAGCTTTCTTT,CASSPGTVAEAFF
TRBJ1-5,TRBD1,TRBV19,once,TGTGCCAGTAGTGAGACAGGGGTTAGCAATCAGCCCCAGCATTTT,CASSETGVSNQPQHF
TRBJ2-1,TRBD2,TRBV20-1,NA,TGCAGTGCTAGTAGGTCTAGCGGGAGCGATGAGCAGTTCTTC,CSASRSSGSDEQFF
TRBJ2-3,TRBD2,TRBV5-4,NA,TGTGCCAGCAGGTCAGGGACTAGCGGCACAGATACGCAGTATTTT,CASRSGTSGTDTQYF
TRBJ2-1,TRBD1,TRBV6-5,NA,TGTGCCAGCAGTCACCAGGGGGCGCCGGGCAATGAGCAGTTCTTC,CASSHQGAPGNEQFF
TRBJ2-1,NA,TRBV28,NA,TGTGCCAGCAGTTTCAGGACAACTTCCTACAATGAGCAGTTCTTC,CASSFRTTSYNEQFF
TRBJ2-7,NA,TRBV5-5,NA,TGTGCCAGCAGCTTGGACGGGGGTGGGACCCCCTACGAGCAGTACTTC,CASSLDGGGTPYEQYF
TRBJ2-3,TRBD2,TRBV4-1,few,TGCGCCAGCAGCCAAGAACGGTACGGGACTAGCGACCTCACAGATACGCAGTATTTT,CASSQERYGTSDLTDTQYF
TRBJ2-7,TRBD1,TRBV6-1,NA,TGTGCCAGCAGTGATGAAGGACAGGGTTCTCACGAGCAGTACTTC,CASSDEGQGSHEQYF
TRBJ1-1,NA,TRBV6-5,NA,TGTGCCAGCAGTTACTCGACGGCTATGAACACTGAAGCTTTCTTT,CASSYSTAMNTEAFF
TRBJ1-2,NA,TRBV19,NA,TGTGCCAGTAGTATAGGAAATAATCCTAACTATGGCTACACCTTC,CASSIGNNPNYGYTF
TRBJ1-2,NA,TRBV14,few,TGTGCCAGCAGCCAAGGACTGGGCTATGGCTACACCTTC,CASSQGLGYGYTF
TRBJ1-5,NA,TRBV19,NA,TGTGCCAGTAGTATGTGGCGGGATCAGCCCCAGCATTTT,CASSMWRDQPQHF
TRBJ2-3,NA,TRBV10-3,NA,TGTGCCACCACCCCTGGGCGGAGCACAGATACGCAGTATTTT,CATTPGRSTDTQYF